The 18 T cell receptor beta chains given below trace back to one sample, sequenced in a study of shared clonotypes between healthy human individuals. Clones were read by immunoSEQ multiplex PCR, and TCRdb kept only the in-frame ones, dropping some. Of approximately 940,000 clones listed, about three quarters were seen once; the top ten hold about 1.5%. The specimen was memory CD4+ T cells sorted from blood. The subset was: CD45RA-negative fraction. The receptors derive from a man between 18 and 29 years old in good health.

The gene calls are TRBV29-1 and TRBJ2-7; TRBD2 might be the D (6 bases). The germline V gene encodes CDR1 SQVTM and CDR2 ANQGSEA. The length of the CDR3 is 13 residues. Trimming shortened V by 1 base and J by 6 bases, and 13 bases separated the two germline ends. In DNA form, the CDR3 reads TGCAGCGTTGAAGGTCGAAAGGGACTCGAGCAGTACTTC. It codes for CSVEGRKGLEQYF.

The chain is built from TRBV30 and TRBJ1-2, with D perhaps matching TRBD1 (5 bases). The germline V gene has CDR1 GTSNPN and CDR2 SVGIG (reference sequence). This CDR3 comprises 16 residues. V was pared by 1 base and J by 2 bases, with 17 bases between. The CDR3 is CAWSGKTSWGNYGYTF. In nucleotides, the CDR3 is TGTGCCTGGAGTGGGAAGACCTCGTGGGGGAACTATGGCTACACCTTC.

This rearrangement joins TRBV4-3 to TRBJ2-7, with D possibly being TRBD2 (6 bases). The CDR3 sequence is 15 residues long. Germline V lookup: CDR1 LGHNA, CDR2 YSLEER. Trimming removed 0 bases at V and 5 bases at J, with 14 bases between. The CDR3 region is CASSQDPAGLNEQYF. In nucleotides, the CDR3 is TGCGCCAGCAGCCAAGATCCGGCGGGACTGAACGAGCAGTACTTC.

This clone was detected once. The V gene is TRBV14, the J gene TRBJ2-1; D unclear. Trimming cost V 2 bases and J 5 bases, with 7 bases left between them. The CDR3 sequence is 13 residues long. Germline values: CDR1 SGHDN, CDR2 FVKESK. The CDR3 bases are TGTGCCAGCAGCCAACAGTACAACAATGAGCAGTTCTTC. This gives the protein CASSQQYNNEQFF.

The chain links TRBV30 to TRBJ2-2; D possibly matches TRBD1 or TRBD2 (5 bases each). The CDR3 is 13 residues long. Germline V gene sequence: CDR1 GTSNPN, CDR2 SVGIG (reference sequence). Trimming removed 1 base at V and 13 bases at J, with 16 bases between. The CDR3 DNA reads TGTGCCTGGAGTGGCCGGACTCCCGGGACGCTGTTTTTT. This translates into CAWSGRTPGTLFF.

This clone appeared a few times. V and J are TRBV30 and TRBJ1-1, with D possibly matching TRBD1 (6 bases). The CDR3 covers 14 residues. Germline V gene data show CDR1 as GTSNPN and CDR2 as SVGIG (reference sequence). V was clipped by 3 bases and J by 1 base, with 12 bases between them. For the CDR3, the DNA is TGTGCCTGGAGACAGGGTGGCCAGAACACTGAAGCTTTCTTT. This encodes CAWRQGGQNTEAFF.

The rearrangement uses TRBV5-5 and TRBJ1-4; 7 bases line up with TRBD1. The V segment lost 4 bases and the J segment 5 bases; nucleotides outside the gene matches: 5. Germline CDR1 and CDR2: SGHKS and YYEKEE (reference sequence). This CDR3 has 14 amino acids. This chain's CDR3 is CASSRDSLNEKLFF. In DNA form, the CDR3 reads TGTGCCAGCAGCAGGGACAGCCTGAATGAAAAACTGTTTTTT.

The chain carries TRBV18 and TRBJ1-1; no firm D call. Germline V lookup: CDR1 KGHSH, CDR2 LQKENI. The CDR3 is 14 amino acids. V dropped 3 bases and J dropped 0 bases, with 8 bases sitting between them. This CDR3 is CASSPAIMNTEAFF. The CDR3 DNA reads as TGTGCCAGCTCACCCGCCATCATGAACACTGAAGCTTTCTTT. Full variable domain (missing parts from reference TRBV18 and TRBJ1-1): NAGVMQNPRHLVRRRGQEARLRCSPMKGHSHVYWYRQLPEEGLKFMVYLQKENIIDESGMPKERFSAEFPKEGPSILRIQQVVRGDSAAYFCASSPAIMNTEAFFGQGTRLTVV.

The chain uses TRBV27 and TRBJ2-7, with TRBD2 identical over 7 bases. Germline V lookup: CDR1 MNHEY, CDR2 SMNVEV (reference sequence). The CDR3 has 15 amino acids. V shed 1 base, J shed 0 bases, and the junction held 3 bases outside the gene matches. The CDR3 coding sequence is TGTGCCAGCAGTTTATACGGGACTACCTCCTACGAGCAGTACTTC. Amino acid sequence: CASSLYGTTSYEQYF.

This clone was counted a single time. V usage is TRBV7-2 and J usage is TRBJ1-2, with no clear D. This CDR3 is built from 13 residues. The V and J ends lost 4 bases and 4 bases respectively, with 10 bases between them. Germline values: CDR1 SGHTA, CDR2 FQGNSA. The CDR3 sequence: CASSSQTIYGYTF. The CDR3 DNA reads TGTGCCAGCAGCTCTCAAACGATCTATGGCTACACCTTC. The entire variable domain, with the rest obtained from reference TRBV7-2 and TRBJ1-2, is as follows: GAGVSQSPSNKVTEKGKDVELRCDPISGHTALYWYRQSLGQGLEFLIYFQGNSAPDKSGLPSDRFSAERTGGSVSTLTIQRTQQEDSAVYLCASSSQTIYGYTFGSGTRLTVV.

As to this clone: Other DNA sequences of this sample code for an identical CDR3. V and J are TRBV18 and TRBJ2-7; D uncertain. In germline, CDR1 is KGHSH, CDR2 LQKENI. Trimming removed 2 bases from V and 4 bases from J, with 6 bases in between. This CDR3 has 12 amino acids. The CDR3 region has the DNA TGTGCCAGCTCACCAACCGAATACGAGCAGTACTTC. As protein: CASSPTEYEQYF.

The rearrangement joins TRBV6-6 to TRBJ1-5, with a possible D match to TRBD1 (5 bases). Per germline, CDR1 MNHNY and CDR2 SVGAGI (reference sequence). The CDR3 extends over 16 amino acids. V was cut by 0 bases and J by 2 bases, with 11 bases left in between. CDR3 amino acids: CASSYSQGRGNQPQHF. The CDR3 DNA is TGTGCCAGCAGTTACTCGCAGGGAAGGGGCAATCAGCCCCAGCATTTT.

This clone showed up just once. The V gene is TRBV6-6, the J gene TRBJ1-2; unclear D gene. This CDR3 spans 13 amino acids. Per germline, CDR1 MNHNY and CDR2 SVGAGI (reference sequence). Between the trimmed V and J ends, which lost 4 bases and 0 bases, there was a span of 6 bases. The CDR3 DNA follows: TGTGCCAGCAGTTCCGCGTCTAACTATGGCTACACCTTC. It codes for CASSSASNYGYTF.

This clone was counted once. The CDR3 sequence: CASSLKKLGRRGEKLFF. CDR3 nucleotides: TGTGCCAGCAGCTTAAAGAAATTAGGAAGGAGAGGCGAAAAACTGTTTTTT. The V call is TRBV7-3, the J call TRBJ1-4, with D hard to call. The germline CDR1 and CDR2 sequences are SGHTA and FQGTGA. The CDR3 contains 17 residues. Trimming removed 1 base at V and 8 bases at J, with 20 bases between. The whole variable domain, filled in from reference TRBV7-3 and TRBJ1-4, reads GAGVSQTPSNKVTEKGKYVELRCDPISGHTALYWYRQSLGQGPEFLIYFQGTGAADDSGLPNDRFFAVRPEGSVSTLKIQRTERGDSAVYLCASSLKKLGRRGEKLFFGSGTQLSVL.

This clone was counted only a few times. The chain employs TRBV6-6 and TRBJ2-2; D remains unclear. V gave up 0 bases and J gave up 4 bases, with 12 bases separating them. CDR3 length: 16 residues. Per the germline V gene, CDR1 is MNHNY and CDR2 is SVGAGI (reference sequence). The CDR3 region has the DNA TGTGCCAGCAGTTACTCGACGGCTACCTCCACCGGGGAGCTGTTTTTT. Translating it yields CASSYSTATSTGELFF.

This chain joins TRBV11-2 and TRBJ1-1; 8 nucleotides match TRBD1. Germline V gene sequence: CDR1 SGHAT, CDR2 FQNNGV. There are 16 residues in the CDR3. The junction had 4 bases not matched to a gene; V was cut back by 1 base and J by 0 bases. The CDR3 DNA follows: TGTGCCAGCAGCTTAGGAGGACAGGGCCTGAACACTGAAGCTTTCTTT. Amino acid sequence: CASSLGGQGLNTEAFF.

The CDR3 sequence: CASSLAGTALSYEQYF. As DNA, the CDR3 is TGCGCCAGCAGCTTGGCAGGGACAGCTCTCTCCTACGAGCAGTACTTC. This chain uses TRBV5-1 with TRBJ2-7; 7 bases match TRBD1. The ends lost 0 bases at V and 0 bases at J; junction bases unmatched: 6. In germline, CDR1 is SGHRS, CDR2 YFSETQ. This CDR3 has 16 residues.

This chain joins TRBV2 and TRBJ1-5; D uncertain. The germline gives CDR1 SNHLY, CDR2 FYNNEI. The CDR3 length is 14 residues. Trimming took 6 bases from V and 0 from J, leaving 9 bases between them. CDR3 DNA sequence: TGTGCCAGCAGCTCAGATTATAGCAATCAGCCCCAGCATTTT. It yields the protein CASSSDYSNQPQHF.